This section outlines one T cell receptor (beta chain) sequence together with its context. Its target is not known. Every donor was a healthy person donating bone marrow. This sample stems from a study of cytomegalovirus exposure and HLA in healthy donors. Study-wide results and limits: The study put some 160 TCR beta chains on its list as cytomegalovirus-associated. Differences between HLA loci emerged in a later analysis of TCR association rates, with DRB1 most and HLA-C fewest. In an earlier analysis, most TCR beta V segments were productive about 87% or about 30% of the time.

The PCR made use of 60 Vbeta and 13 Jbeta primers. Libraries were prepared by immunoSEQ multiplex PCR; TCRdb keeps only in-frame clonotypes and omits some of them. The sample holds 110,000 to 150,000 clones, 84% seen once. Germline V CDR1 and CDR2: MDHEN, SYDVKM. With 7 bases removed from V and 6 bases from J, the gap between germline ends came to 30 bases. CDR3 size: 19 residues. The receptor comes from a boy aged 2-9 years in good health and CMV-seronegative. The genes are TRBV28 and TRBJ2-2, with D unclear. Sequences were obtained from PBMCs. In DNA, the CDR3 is TGTGCCAGCATGGTTAAAAGTGCTTCTAGTGGCTCTGGCCCCGGGGAGCTGTTTTTT. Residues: CASMVKSASSGSGPGELFF.